These 23 T cell receptor beta chains were all obtained from the same sample, sequenced in a study of T cells in Graves' hyperthyroidism and ophthalmopathy. Amplification yielded TCR beta CDR3 regions, with RNA transcripts as the source. The TCR CDR3 was amplified in a first-round RT-PCR using the HTBI primer set. TCRdb re-derived calls from the multiplex PCR reads in MiXCR, one entry per CDR3 protein. The sample records under 750,000 distinct CDR3 sequences, around 19% being singletons. Specimen: blood. The receptors here all came from a woman in her forties or fifties with Graves' hyperthyroidism that later progressed to Graves' ophthalmopathy.

This chain connects TRBV6-5 to TRBJ2-2; D gene uncertain. The CDR3 extends over 15 amino acids. CDR1 is MNHEY, CDR2 SVGAGI, per germline. V was trimmed by 0 bases and J by 2 bases, leaving 7 bases between them. The CDR3 DNA sequence: TGTGCCAGCAGTTACTCGCCCACCAACACCGGGGAGCTGTTTTTT. Translation gives CASSYSPTNTGELFF.

As for this clonotype: Since a much larger clone is just one base distant, this may be a read error. The gene calls are TRBV12-3 or TRBV12-4 and TRBJ2-7, with D possibly being TRBD1 or TRBD2 (5 bases each). Between the trimmed V and J ends, which lost 5 bases and 2 bases, there was a span of 19 bases. This CDR3 region has 16 residues. The CDR3 protein is CASSDHSGTKTYEQYF. CDR3 DNA sequence: TGTGCCAGCAGTGACCATTCCGGGACGAAGACCTACGAGCAGTACTTC.

The CDR3: CASSQGRGDTGELFF. The CDR3 DNA is TGTGCCAGCTCGCAGGGACGAGGAGACACCGGGGAGCTGTTTTTT. The chain is built from TRBV18 and TRBJ2-2; D tentatively reads TRBD1 or TRBD2 (5 bases each). The germline gives CDR1 KGHSH, CDR2 LQKENI. V was clipped by 6 bases and J by 3 bases, with 14 bases between them. CDR3 length: 15 residues.

The CDR3 loop is CASSARGEWAGELFF. Here the CDR3 DNA reads TGTGCCAGCAGTGCTAGGGGTGAATGGGCCGGGGAGCTGTTTTTT. The V and J genes are TRBV9 and TRBJ2-2; tentative D call: TRBD1 (5 bases). V was cut by 5 bases and J by 6 bases, with 17 bases left in between. The CDR3 has 15 amino acids. Germline CDR1 and CDR2: SGDLS and YYNGEE.

The chain recombines TRBV15 with TRBJ2-5; TRBD2 might be the D (5 bases). CDR1 is LNHNV and CDR2 is YYDKDF in the germline V gene (reference sequence). The V end was cut by 1 base, the J end by 5 bases, with 8 bases between. This CDR3 contains 13 residues. The CDR3 here is CATSRAGEETQYF. The CDR3 DNA follows: TGTGCCACCAGCAGAGCCGGGGAGGAGACCCAGTACTTC.

V usage is TRBV10-2 and J usage is TRBJ1-5; no reliable D call. Between the trimmed V and J ends, which lost 2 bases and 6 bases, there was a span of 5 bases. The CDR3 runs 12 residues. The V gene's germline CDR1 is WSHSY and CDR2 SAAADI. This chain's CDR3 is CASSEGGQPQHF. CDR3 nucleotide sequence: TGCGCCAGCAGTGAGGGCGGTCAGCCCCAGCATTTT.

This clonotype was recorded many times. V and J are TRBV5-1 and TRBJ2-1; 10 bases fit TRBD1. J gave up 7 bases and V 4 bases, and 8 bases lay outside the gene matches. Germline CDR1 is SGHRS and CDR2 is YFSETQ. CDR3 size: 15 residues. As DNA, the CDR3 is TGCGCCAGCAGCAGGGGACAGGGGATGTGGAATGAGCAGTTCTTC. Its protein is CASSRGQGMWNEQFF.

This clonotype was detected ten times or more. The J gene is TRBJ2-2, the V gene TRBV2, with D perhaps matching TRBD1 (5 bases). Germline V gives CDR1 SNHLY, CDR2 FYNNEI. The CDR3 has 15 residues. V was pared by 1 base and J by 4 bases, with 10 bases between. The CDR3 bases are TGTGCCAGCAGTGAAGTTCCAGGGCCCACCGGGGAGCTGTTTTTT. It specifies CASSEVPGPTGELFF.

The chain recombines TRBV2 with TRBJ1-4, with D unresolved. The CDR3 consists of 13 residues. V dropped 2 bases and J dropped 4 bases, with 5 bases sitting between them. Germline lookup yields CDR1 SNHLY and CDR2 FYNNEI. The CDR3: CASSETVNEKLFF. The CDR3 DNA reads as TGTGCCAGCAGTGAAACGGTTAATGAAAAACTGTTTTTT.

The chain carries TRBV7-9 and TRBJ1-2; no definite D call. Germline CDR1 and CDR2: SEHNR and FQNEAQ (reference sequence). The CDR3 contains 13 residues. Trimming took 6 bases from V and 8 from J, leaving 16 bases between them. The CDR3 here is CASSLTESSGYTF. The CDR3 region has the DNA TGTGCCAGCAGTTTGACCGAGTCGAGCGGCTACACCTTC.

This clonotype has a count of ten or more. The rearrangement joins TRBV3-1 to TRBJ1-1, with D maybe TRBD1 (6 bases). V gave up 8 bases and J gave up 4 bases, with 14 bases separating them. The germline V gene has CDR1 LGHDT and CDR2 YNNKEL (reference sequence). CDR3 length: 13 amino acids. The DNA for the CDR3 is TGTGCCAGCGCCAGGGGCTCGGGCACTGAAGCTTTCTTT. Translated, it gives CASARGSGTEAFF.

About this clonotype itself: A clone one base away is much larger, so this may be a read error. The V call is TRBV20-1, the J call TRBJ1-1, with a possible D match to TRBD1 (5 bases). The CDR3 runs 14 residues. Germline values: CDR1 DFQATT, CDR2 SNEGSKA (reference sequence). V dropped 4 bases and J dropped 4 bases, with 16 bases sitting between them. CDR3 residues: CSAKFGQGSTEAFF. Written as DNA, the CDR3 is TGCAGTGCTAAGTTCGGCCAGGGTAGCACTGAAGCTTTCTTT.

The CDR3 DNA reads TGTGCCAGCAGCTTTCCGGGAAATAATTCACCCCTCCACTTT. Its translation is CASSFPGNNSPLHF. The genes are TRBV5-6 and TRBJ1-6; D is unclear. Trimming shortened V by 2 bases and J by 5 bases, and 8 bases separated the two germline ends. CDR1 and CDR2 (germline): SGHDT, YYEEEE. This CDR3 has 14 residues.

This clonotype was counted ten times or more. The chain uses TRBV20-1 and TRBJ2-7; D remains unclear. Trimming removed 0 bases at V and 3 bases at J, with 12 bases between. The CDR3 runs 14 residues. Germline CDR1 is DFQATT and CDR2 is SNEGSKA (reference sequence). The CDR3 coding sequence is TGCAGTGCTAGAGATCTGGACGGAATCTACGAGCAGTACTTC. Its protein is CSARDLDGIYEQYF.

The V call is TRBV7-3, the J call TRBJ2-1, with 7 positions matching TRBD1. From germline, CDR1 is SGHTA and CDR2 FQGTGA. The ends lost 6 bases at V and 7 bases at J; junction bases unmatched: 18. The CDR3 extends over 17 amino acids. CDR3 loop: CASSRHSPGQSLNEQFF. The CDR3 region has the DNA TGTGCCAGCAGTCGACACTCCCCGGGACAGTCTCTTAATGAGCAGTTCTTC.

This clonotype was recorded many times. The chain carries TRBV20-1 and TRBJ1-4, with TRBD1 matching over 9 bases. Trimming cost V 5 bases and J 7 bases; bases outside gene matches: 8. The germline gives CDR1 DFQATT, CDR2 SNEGSKA (reference sequence). This CDR3 has 14 amino acids. CDR3 region: CSAASGTGLEKLFF. CDR3 sequence (DNA): TGCAGTGCTGCCTCCGGGACAGGGCTTGAAAAACTGTTTTTT.

This rearrangement joins TRBV7-9 to TRBJ2-1, with D possibly matching TRBD2 (7 bases). In germline, CDR1 is SEHNR, CDR2 FQNEAQ (reference sequence). The CDR3 sequence is 16 residues long. Deletions cut 0 bases from V and 7 bases from J, with 16 bases between. The DNA for the CDR3 is TGTGCCAGCAGCTTAGCGCACGGGGGGCGTCGGAATGAGCAGTTCTTC. This encodes CASSLAHGGRRNEQFF.

This clonotype was recorded many times. The chain links TRBV3-1 to TRBJ2-7; the D gene is possibly TRBD2 (5 bases). The CDR3 is 13 residues long. V was shortened by 4 bases and J by 5 bases, with 12 bases between the two germline ends. CDR1 is LGHDT and CDR2 is YNNKEL in the germline V gene (reference sequence). CDR3 region: CASSPDGVNEQYF. As DNA, the CDR3 is TGTGCCAGCAGCCCAGACGGGGTAAACGAGCAGTACTTC.

This clonotype was detected a few times. This chain uses TRBV18 with TRBJ1-1; tentatively, D is TRBD1 (6 bases). V was pared by 3 bases and J by 7 bases, with 12 bases between. The CDR3 runs 13 residues. The germline gives CDR1 KGHSH, CDR2 LQKENI. The CDR3 bases are TGTGCCAGCTCACCCATAAAACAGGGTGAAGCTTTCTTT. Amino acids: CASSPIKQGEAFF.

J is TRBJ2-1 and V is TRBV20-1; either TRBD1 or TRBD2 may supply D (5 bases each). Trimming pared 4 bases from V and 6 bases from J, leaving 10 bases between. Germline V CDR1 and CDR2: DFQATT, SNEGSKA (reference sequence). CDR3 size: 12 residues. The CDR3 loop is CSAILGVNEQFF. The CDR3 DNA reads as TGCAGTGCTATTTTGGGGGTCAATGAGCAGTTCTTC.

There are many counts of this clonotype. The chain joins TRBV6-2 or TRBV6-3 to TRBJ1-2; weak D call: TRBD1 (5 bases). Trimming stripped 2 bases from V and 3 bases from J, with 10 bases between. The CDR3 is made up of 14 amino acids. Germline lookup yields CDR1 MNHEY and CDR2 SVGEGT. CDR3 nucleotide sequence: TGTGCCAGCAGTTACGAGGGGTTGTACTATGGCTACACCTTC. As protein: CASSYEGLYYGYTF.

This clonotype was counted many times. This chain connects TRBV3-1 to TRBJ1-1; D might be TRBD1 (5 bases). Germline V gene data show CDR1 as LGHDT and CDR2 as YNNKEL (reference sequence). The germline V and J ends were trimmed by 3 bases and 7 bases, with 15 bases remaining between them. The length of the CDR3 is 14 residues. The CDR3 DNA reads TGTGCCAGCAGCCAGGAGCCTGGGGCCGATGAAGCTTTCTTT. The encoded protein is CASSQEPGADEAFF.

The chain links TRBV11-3 to TRBJ2-5, with 7 bases lining up with TRBD1. The CDR3 loop spans 14 amino acids. Trimming took 5 bases from V and 5 from J; bases not matched to a gene: 8. Germline loops: CDR1 SGHNT, CDR2 YENEEA. The CDR3 DNA follows: TGTGCCAGCAGCCGGGACAGCGGCTTGGAGACCCAGTACTTC. Its translation is CASSRDSGLETQYF.